The 31 T cell receptor beta chains presented below share a single source sample, sequenced in a study of blood T cells in healthy people across ages. The second PCR ran about 6 to 12 cycles with a sample-barcoded 5' primer and J-beta primers. TCRdb recomputed calls from the 5' RACE reads with MiXCR, one row per CDR3 protein. The data hold about 1.6 million distinct CDR3 sequences, with about 32% observed a single time. The specimen was blood. The origin of the receptors is a woman aged 25 to 39 in good health.

This clonotype was observed a handful of times. The CDR3 region has the DNA TGTGCCAGCAGCTTTGGGACCTCTCTGGAGACCCAGTACTTC. Translation gives CASSFGTSLETQYF. The J gene is TRBJ2-5, the V gene TRBV7-2; D may match TRBD1 or TRBD2 (5 bases each). The V end lost 3 bases, the J end lost 5 bases, and 13 bases lay between the germline ends. Per the germline V gene, CDR1 is SGHTA and CDR2 is FQGNSA. The CDR3 totals 14 residues.

The V and J genes are TRBV9 and TRBJ2-3; 11 positions agree with TRBD2. CDR1 is SGDLS and CDR2 is YYNGEE in the germline V gene. The V and J ends lost 1 base and 1 base, in that order; junction bases with no gene match: 8. The CDR3 is 18 residues long. The CDR3 DNA reads as TGTGCCAGCAGCGTACATTTAGCGGGAGGGCTCGGCACAGATACGCAGTATTTT. This sequence encodes CASSVHLAGGLGTDTQYF.

V gene TRBV20-1 combines with J gene TRBJ1-2; D might be TRBD1 (5 bases). CDR3 length: 15 amino acids. Per the germline V gene, CDR1 is DFQATT and CDR2 is SNEGSKA (reference sequence). V dropped 3 bases and J dropped 1 base, with 15 bases sitting between them. The CDR3 bases are TGCAGTGCTAGGGACCCAGCCGGGGGTAACTATGGCTACACCTTC. Translation gives CSARDPAGGNYGYTF.

The genes are TRBV5-4 and TRBJ2-7; 8 bases fit TRBD1. Per the germline V gene, CDR1 is SGHNT and CDR2 is YYREEE (reference sequence). V lost 4 bases and J lost 2; bases outside the gene matches: 5. The CDR3 is made up of 14 amino acids. CDR3: CASSPGQETYEQYV. The CDR3 region has the DNA TGTGCCAGCAGCCCGGGACAGGAGACCTACGAGCAGTACGTC.

This clonotype has only one observation. This chain uses TRBV6-5 with TRBJ2-4; D is perhaps TRBD1 (6 bases). The J call is in doubt because the DNA end fits TRBJ2-7 better. Germline CDR1 MNHEY, CDR2 SVGAGI. This CDR3 region has 13 residues. CDR3 in amino acids: CASSRLGADEQYF. DNA of the CDR3: TGTGCCAGCAGTCGATTGGGGGCGGACGAGCAGTACTTC.

The J gene is TRBJ2-7, the V gene TRBV5-6, with 9 positions matching TRBD1. Germline V gene sequence: CDR1 SGHDT, CDR2 YYEEEE. V trimming: 3 bases; J trimming: 4 bases; junction bases outside the gene matches: 5. The CDR3 loop spans 14 amino acids. CDR3 DNA sequence: TGTGCCAGCAGCTGGGGGACAGGGAGGTACGAGCAGTACTTC. The encoded protein is CASSWGTGRYEQYF.

This chain connects TRBV5-1 to TRBJ2-7; 8 nucleotides match TRBD2. The length of the CDR3 is 17 residues. The germline V gene has CDR1 SGHRS and CDR2 YFSETQ. The J segment lost 5 bases and the V segment lost 0 bases, leaving 13 bases of the junction unmatched. Written as DNA, the CDR3 is TGCGCCAGCAGCTTGGGTACTAGCGGACCCGGGGCTCACGAGCAGTACTTC. Amino acids: CASSLGTSGPGAHEQYF.

CDR3 residues: CSARDWERGGDYNEQFF. In DNA form, the CDR3 reads TGCAGTGCTAGAGATTGGGAGCGGGGGGGGGATTACAATGAGCAGTTCTTC. The chain carries TRBV20-1 and TRBJ2-1; 10 nucleotides line up with TRBD2. Trimming removed 0 bases from V and 4 bases from J; junction bases left unmatched: 9. Per the germline V gene, CDR1 is DFQATT and CDR2 is SNEGSKA (reference sequence). The CDR3 runs to 17 residues.

This sequence joins TRBV16 and TRBJ2-1; a weak D match, TRBD1 (6 bases). V lost 2 bases to trimming and J lost 4 bases, with 15 bases between them. The CDR3 covers 16 residues. Germline V gene lookup returns CDR1 KGHSY and CDR2 FQNENV. Written as DNA, the CDR3 is TGTGCCAGCAGCCAAGAGTTCAGGGACATTTACAATGAGCAGTTCTTC. Its translation: CASSQEFRDIYNEQFF. Filled out from reference TRBV16 and TRBJ2-1, the complete variable domain reads GEEVAQTPKHLVRGEGQKAKLYCAPIKGHSYVFWYQQVLKNEFKFLISFQNENVFDETGMPKERFSAKCLPNSPCSLEIQATKLEDSAVYFCASSQEFRDIYNEQFFGPGTRLTVL.

This clonotype was seen at least ten times. The chain carries TRBV20-1 and TRBJ2-7, with D perhaps matching TRBD1 or TRBD2 (5 bases each). The CDR3 extends over 13 amino acids. Trimming took 3 bases from V and 5 from J, leaving 14 bases between them. Germline lookup yields CDR1 DFQATT and CDR2 SNEGSKA (reference sequence). This CDR3 is CSARGPPLDEQYF. The DNA for the CDR3 is TGCAGTGCTAGGGGACCTCCGCTTGACGAGCAGTACTTC.

Concerning this clonotype: Mismatch with germline at one junction end may stem from a read error. V gene TRBV6-2 or TRBV6-3 combines with J gene TRBJ2-5, with 9 positions matching TRBD1. The J call may be incorrect, as the DNA end agrees better with TRBJ2-7. CDR3 length: 12 amino acids. Looked up from germline, CDR1 is MNHEY and CDR2 is SVGEGT. The CDR3 region is CAGRDRVHEQYF. The DNA of the CDR3 is TGTGCCGGCAGGGACAGGGTCCACGAGCAGTACTTC.

V usage is TRBV12-3 or TRBV12-4 and J usage is TRBJ2-1; D remains ambiguous. Trimming left V 6 bases short and J 0 bases short, with 15 bases between. The CDR3 is made up of 16 amino acids. CDR3 sequence: CASSPPATLSYNEQFF. CDR3 DNA: TGTGCCAGCAGCCCACCAGCGACCCTCTCCTACAATGAGCAGTTCTTC.

This clonotype was seen a handful of times. The rearrangement joins TRBV10-3 to TRBJ2-5; TRBD2 matches at 15 bases. CDR3 length: 16 residues. CDR1 and CDR2 (germline): ENHRY, SYGVKD. V trimming: 4 bases; J trimming: 7 bases; junction bases outside the gene matches: 7. CDR3 DNA: TGTGCCATCAGTGGTTCACCGGGACTAGCGGGAGGGACCCAGTACTTC. This codes for CAISGSPGLAGGTQYF.

This clonotype was observed a handful of times. The rearrangement joins TRBV2 to TRBJ1-2; D ambiguous. Germline CDR1 SNHLY, CDR2 FYNNEI. CDR3 length: 14 residues. Trimming pared 4 bases from V and 8 bases from J, leaving 17 bases between. CDR3 residues: CASSVAEIMGGYTF. The CDR3, as DNA: TGTGCCAGCAGTGTAGCAGAAATCATGGGAGGCTACACCTTC.

The genes are TRBV20-1 and TRBJ2-1, with 13 bases matching TRBD2. This CDR3 is 15 amino acids long. Trimming cost V 3 bases and J 8 bases; bases outside gene matches: 7. Germline CDR1 is DFQATT and CDR2 is SNEGSKA (reference sequence). The CDR3 region is CSASSGTSGTDEQFF. CDR3 DNA: TGCAGTGCTAGCTCCGGGACTAGCGGGACTGATGAGCAGTTCTTC.

This clonotype has a count of ten or more. The V call is TRBV9, the J call TRBJ2-5; a weak D match, TRBD1 (7 bases). This CDR3 is 15 amino acids long. Germline lookup yields CDR1 SGDLS and CDR2 YYNGEE. V gave up 4 bases and J gave up 4 bases, with 17 bases separating them. The CDR3 region has the DNA TGTGCCAGCAGCCAAGGGTCAGGGGGGCGAGAGACCCAGTACTTC. Its translation: CASSQGSGGRETQYF. The full variable domain, completed using reference TRBV9 and TRBJ2-5, is DSGVTQTPKHLITATGQRVTLRCSPRSGDLSVYWYQQSLDQGLQFLIQYYNGEERAKGNILERFSAQQFPDLHSELNLSSLELGDSALYFCASSQGSGGRETQYFGPGTRLLVL.

As for this clonotype: Possible read error: a much larger clone is one base away. The chain couples TRBV29-1 to TRBJ2-7; D ambiguous. The CDR3 totals 13 residues. Germline V gene lookup returns CDR1 SQVTM and CDR2 ANQGSEA. The CDR3 sequence: CNVEFVGSYEQYF. Here the CDR3 DNA reads TGCAACGTTGAATTCGTCGGATCCTACGAGCAGTACTTC.

The chain couples TRBV28 to TRBJ2-2; D is undetermined. There are 14 residues in the CDR3. The V end was cut by 3 bases, the J end by 4 bases, with 9 bases between. Germline CDR1 MDHEN, CDR2 SYDVKM. This chain's CDR3 is CASSLVGSTGELFF. The CDR3 region has the DNA TGTGCCAGCAGTTTGGTAGGGTCCACCGGGGAGCTGTTTTTT. The full variable domain, in which reference TRBV28 and TRBJ2-2 provide the parts outside the CDR3, is DVKVTQSSRYLVKRTGEKVFLECVQDMDHENMFWYRQDPGLGLRLIYFSYDVKMKEKGDIPEGYSVSREKKERFSLILESASTNQTSMYLCASSLVGSTGELFFGEGSRLTVL.

CDR3 residues: CASSRRGTAYEQYF. The DNA of the CDR3 is TGCGCCAGCAGCCGAAGGGGGACCGCCTACGAGCAGTACTTC. The chain uses TRBV4-1 and TRBJ2-5; a weak D match, TRBD1 (6 bases). Matching the DNA end better, TRBJ2-7 makes the J call doubtful. The germline gives CDR1 MGHRA, CDR2 YSYEKL. The length of the CDR3 is 14 residues.

V usage is TRBV10-2 and J usage is TRBJ1-5; TRBD1 is a possible D gene (5 bases). Germline lookup yields CDR1 WSHSY and CDR2 SAAADI. V lost 8 bases to trimming and J lost 9 bases, with 26 bases between them. This CDR3 region has 16 residues. CDR3 amino acids: CASQDGAMTTGLPQHF. The CDR3 DNA reads as TGCGCCAGCCAGGACGGGGCTATGACGACGGGGCTGCCCCAGCATTTT.

In its sample, this clonotype was seen many times. The rearrangement links TRBV10-3 to TRBJ2-1; TRBD1 matches 9 bases. CDR3 size: 15 residues. CDR1 is ENHRY, CDR2 SYGVKD, per germline. Trimming took 1 base from V and 6 from J; bases not matched to a gene: 4. CDR3 nucleotides: TGTGCCATCAGTGAGTTGGGGACAGGGTCCAATGAGCAGTTCTTC. Its translation is CAISELGTGSNEQFF.

The chain uses TRBV10-3 and TRBJ2-2, with TRBD1 matching 8 bases. V gave up 7 bases and J gave up 3 bases; unmatched junction bases: 4. Germline CDR1 ENHRY, CDR2 SYGVKD. The CDR3 consists of 14 residues. The CDR3 DNA reads TGTGCCATCACCCAACAGGGGGACACCGGGGAGCTGTTTTTT. This sequence encodes CAITQQGDTGELFF.

Only a few counts were recorded for this clonotype. V is TRBV5-4 and J is TRBJ2-3, with D uncertain. Deletions cut 4 bases from V and 2 bases from J, with 11 bases between. The CDR3 totals 14 residues. CDR1 SGHNT and CDR2 YYREEE come from the germline V gene (reference sequence). CDR3 amino acids: CASSGGEPTDTQYF. The DNA of the CDR3 is TGTGCCAGCAGCGGTGGAGAGCCCACAGATACGCAGTATTTT.

Notes on this clonotype: At one end the junction does not follow the germline gene, possibly because of a read error. The rearrangement uses TRBV3-1 and TRBJ2-1, with TRBD2 matching over 10 bases. CDR3 size: 14 residues. In germline, CDR1 is LGHDT, CDR2 YNNKEL (reference sequence). CDR3 residues: CVSSSVAGGNEQFF. CDR3 DNA sequence: TGTGTCAGCAGCTCCGTAGCGGGAGGAAATGAGCAGTTCTTC.

CDR3 protein: CAISESNEETQYF. CDR3 DNA sequence: TGTGCCATCAGTGAAAGTAATGAAGAGACCCAGTACTTC. The V call is TRBV10-3, the J call TRBJ2-5; unclear D gene. The germline CDR1 and CDR2 sequences are ENHRY and SYGVKD. CDR3 length: 13 amino acids. Trimming took off 3 bases at V and 3 bases at J, with 8 bases between the two ends.

The CDR3 reads CASSSDSHNEQFF. The CDR3 DNA follows: TGTGCCAGCAGTTCGGACAGCCACAATGAGCAGTTCTTC. This chain uses TRBV28 with TRBJ2-1; possibly TRBD1 for D (6 bases). Trimming pared 4 bases from V and 5 bases from J, leaving 9 bases between. This CDR3 comprises 13 residues. Germline V gives CDR1 MDHEN, CDR2 SYDVKM.

This sequence joins TRBV20-1 and TRBJ2-5, with no clear D. The CDR3 is made up of 14 amino acids. Germline CDR1 is DFQATT and CDR2 is SNEGSKA (reference sequence). Trimming stripped 0 bases from V and 5 bases from J, with 13 bases between. CDR3 nucleotide sequence: TGCAGTGCTAGAGATCCCCCCGCGTATGAGACCCAGTACTTC. This codes for CSARDPPAYETQYF.

The sample holds one count of this clonotype. V and J are TRBV28 and TRBJ2-1; 15 bases map to TRBD2. Trimming at V came to 4 bases and at J to 7 bases, leaving 8 bases not matched to a gene. The CDR3 has 17 residues. Germline lookup yields CDR1 MDHEN and CDR2 SYDVKM. Here the CDR3 DNA reads TGTGCCAGCAGTTCGGGACTAGCGGGAGGACGCTTAAATGAGCAGTTCTTC. This translates into CASSSGLAGGRLNEQFF.

In this sample, this clonotype turned up a few times. The V gene is TRBV15, the J gene TRBJ2-5; 11 bases are a match to TRBD1. Germline lookup yields CDR1 LNHNV and CDR2 YYDKDF (reference sequence). The CDR3 is made up of 15 amino acids. V was pared by 3 bases and J by 4 bases, with 4 bases of the junction left unmatched. In nucleotides, the CDR3 is TGTGCCACCAGCAGGTGGGGGACAGGGGGAGAGACCCAGTACTTC. Its protein is CATSRWGTGGETQYF. The full variable domain, completed using reference TRBV15 and TRBJ2-5, is DAMVIQNPRYQVTQFGKPVTLSCSQTLNHNVMYWYQQKSSQAPKLLFHYYDKDFNNEADTPDNFQSRRPNTSFCFLDIRSPGLGDTAMYLCATSRWGTGGETQYFGPGTRLLVL.

V and J are TRBV5-6 and TRBJ2-5; the D gene is possibly TRBD1 (5 bases). Germline CDR1 is SGHDT and CDR2 is YYEEEE. The V gene lost 3 bases and the J gene lost 4 bases, with 13 bases spanning the gap. This CDR3 is 14 amino acids long. In DNA, the CDR3 is TGTGCCAGCAGCTCCTCCCGTAGGGGAGAGACCCAGTACTTC. Translation gives CASSSSRRGETQYF. The full variable domain, completed using reference TRBV5-6 and TRBJ2-5, is DAGVTQSPTHLIKTRGQQVTLRCSPKSGHDTVSWYQQALGQGPQFIFQYYEEEERQRGNFPDRFSGHQFPNYSSELNVNALLLGDSALYLCASSSSRRGETQYFGPGTRLLVL.

This chain joins TRBV28 and TRBJ2-6; 8 positions agree with TRBD2. J gave up 0 bases and V 3 bases, and 7 bases lay outside the gene matches. CDR3 length: 18 residues. Germline CDR1 MDHEN, CDR2 SYDVKM. CDR3 sequence reads: CASSFKRESNSGANVLTF. As DNA, the CDR3 is TGTGCCAGCAGTTTTAAGCGGGAGTCCAACTCTGGGGCCAACGTCCTGACTTTC.